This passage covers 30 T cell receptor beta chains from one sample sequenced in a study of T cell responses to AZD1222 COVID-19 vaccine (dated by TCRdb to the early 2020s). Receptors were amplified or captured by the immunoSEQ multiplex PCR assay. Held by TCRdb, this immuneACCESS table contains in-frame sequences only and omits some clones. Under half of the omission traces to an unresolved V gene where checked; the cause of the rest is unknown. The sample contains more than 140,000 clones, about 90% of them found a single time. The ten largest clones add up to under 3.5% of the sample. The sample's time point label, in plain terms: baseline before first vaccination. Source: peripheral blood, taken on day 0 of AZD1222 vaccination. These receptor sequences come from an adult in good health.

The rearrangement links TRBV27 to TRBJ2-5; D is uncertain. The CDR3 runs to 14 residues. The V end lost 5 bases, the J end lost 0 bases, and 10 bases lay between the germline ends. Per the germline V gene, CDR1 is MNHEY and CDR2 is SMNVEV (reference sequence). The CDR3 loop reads CASSPLGYQETQYF. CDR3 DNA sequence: TGTGCCAGCAGTCCCCTGGGATACCAAGAGACCCAGTACTTC.

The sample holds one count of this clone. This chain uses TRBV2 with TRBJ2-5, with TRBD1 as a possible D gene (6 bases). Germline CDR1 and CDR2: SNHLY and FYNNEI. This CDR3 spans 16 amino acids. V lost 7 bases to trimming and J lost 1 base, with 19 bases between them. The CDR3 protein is CASTQRGTESQETQYF. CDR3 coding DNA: TGTGCCAGCACTCAAAGGGGGACGGAATCCCAAGAGACCCAGTACTTC.

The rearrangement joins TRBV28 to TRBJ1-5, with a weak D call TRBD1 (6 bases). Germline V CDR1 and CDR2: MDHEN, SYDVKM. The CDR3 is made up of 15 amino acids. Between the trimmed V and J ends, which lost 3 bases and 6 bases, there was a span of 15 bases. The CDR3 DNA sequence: TGTGCCAGCAGTTTTGGGCCACAGGGCGGTCAGCCCCAGCATTTT. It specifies CASSFGPQGGQPQHF.

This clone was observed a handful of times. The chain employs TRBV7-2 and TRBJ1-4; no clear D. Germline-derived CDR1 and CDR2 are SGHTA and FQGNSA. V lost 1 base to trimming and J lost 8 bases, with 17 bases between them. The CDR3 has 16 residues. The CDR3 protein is CASSLGAGGRHEKLFF. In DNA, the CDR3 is TGTGCCAGCAGCTTAGGGGCTGGAGGACGTCACGAAAAACTGTTTTTT.

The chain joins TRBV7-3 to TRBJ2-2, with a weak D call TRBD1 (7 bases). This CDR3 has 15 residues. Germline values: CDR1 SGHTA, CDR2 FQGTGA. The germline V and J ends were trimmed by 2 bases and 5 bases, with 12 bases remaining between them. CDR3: CASSLQGDSTGELFF. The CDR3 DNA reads TGTGCCAGCAGCTTACAGGGGGACTCTACCGGGGAGCTGTTTTTT.

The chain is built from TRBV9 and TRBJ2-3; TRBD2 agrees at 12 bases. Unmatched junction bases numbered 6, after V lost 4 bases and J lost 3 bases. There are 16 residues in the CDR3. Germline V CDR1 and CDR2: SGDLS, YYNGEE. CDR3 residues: CASSTTSGGITDTQYF. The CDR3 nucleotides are TGTGCCAGCAGCACTACTAGCGGGGGGATTACAGATACGCAGTATTTT.

The CDR3 region is CASSIYPTGTDGYTF. The CDR3 nucleotides are TGTGCCAGTAGTATTTACCCCACTGGGACAGATGGCTACACCTTC. The chain links TRBV19 to TRBJ1-2; 7 nucleotides align to TRBD1. V trimming: 3 bases; J trimming: 6 bases; junction bases outside the gene matches: 10. The CDR3 consists of 15 residues. The germline CDR1 and CDR2 sequences are LNHDA and SQIVND (reference sequence). The full variable domain, with the rest looked up from reference TRBV19 and TRBJ1-2, is DGGITQSPKYLFRKEGQNVTLSCEQNLNHDAMYWYRQDPGQGLRLIYYSQIVNDFQKGDIAEGYSVSREKKESFPLTVTSAQKNPTAFYLCASSIYPTGTDGYTFGSGTRLTVV.

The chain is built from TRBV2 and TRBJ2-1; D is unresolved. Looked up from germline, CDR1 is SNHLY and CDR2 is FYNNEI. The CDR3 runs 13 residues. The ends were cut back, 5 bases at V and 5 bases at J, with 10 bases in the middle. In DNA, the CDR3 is TGTGCCAGCAGTAGTGGTGGCCACAATGAGCAGTTCTTC. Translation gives CASSSGGHNEQFF.

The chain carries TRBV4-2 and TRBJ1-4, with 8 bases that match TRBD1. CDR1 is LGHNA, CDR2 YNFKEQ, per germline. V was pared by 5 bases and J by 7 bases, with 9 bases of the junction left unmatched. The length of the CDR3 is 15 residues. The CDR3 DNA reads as TGTGCCAGCAGCGCCGCAGGGGGCGGAGGTGAAAAACTGTTTTTT. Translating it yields CASSAAGGGGEKLFF.

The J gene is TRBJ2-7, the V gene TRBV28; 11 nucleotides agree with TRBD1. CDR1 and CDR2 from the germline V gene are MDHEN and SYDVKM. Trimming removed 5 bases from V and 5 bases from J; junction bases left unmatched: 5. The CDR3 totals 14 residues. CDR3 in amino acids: CASSTGQGADEQYF. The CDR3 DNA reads TGTGCCAGCAGTACTGGACAGGGGGCTGACGAGCAGTACTTC.

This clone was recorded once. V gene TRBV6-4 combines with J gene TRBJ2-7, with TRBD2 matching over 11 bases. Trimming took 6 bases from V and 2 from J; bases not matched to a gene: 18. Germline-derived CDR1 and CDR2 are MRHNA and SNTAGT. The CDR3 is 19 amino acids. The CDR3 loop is CASSPPGLAGYMPTYEQYF. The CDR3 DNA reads TGTGCCAGCAGCCCCCCTGGACTAGCGGGCTACATGCCTACCTACGAGCAGTACTTC.

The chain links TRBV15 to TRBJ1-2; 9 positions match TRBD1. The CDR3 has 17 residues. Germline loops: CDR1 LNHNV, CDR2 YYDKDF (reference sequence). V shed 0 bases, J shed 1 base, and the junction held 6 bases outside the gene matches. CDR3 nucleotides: TGTGCCACCAGCAGAGATCGCGGGACAGGGTTTAACTATGGCTACACCTTC. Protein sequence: CATSRDRGTGFNYGYTF.

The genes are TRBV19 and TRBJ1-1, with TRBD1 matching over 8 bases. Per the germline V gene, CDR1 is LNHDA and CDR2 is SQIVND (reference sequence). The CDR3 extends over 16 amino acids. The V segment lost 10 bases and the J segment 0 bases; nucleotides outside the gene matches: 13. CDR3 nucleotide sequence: TGTGCCAATCACAGGGGGAGGACCTCCATGAACACTGAAGCTTTCTTT. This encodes CANHRGRTSMNTEAFF.

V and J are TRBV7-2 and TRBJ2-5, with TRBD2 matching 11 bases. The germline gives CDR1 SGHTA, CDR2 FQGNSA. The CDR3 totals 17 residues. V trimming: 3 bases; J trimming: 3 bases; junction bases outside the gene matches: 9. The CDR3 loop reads CASSLGLSGGAEETQYF. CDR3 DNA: TGTGCCAGCAGCTTGGGCCTTAGCGGGGGGGCGGAAGAGACCCAGTACTTC.

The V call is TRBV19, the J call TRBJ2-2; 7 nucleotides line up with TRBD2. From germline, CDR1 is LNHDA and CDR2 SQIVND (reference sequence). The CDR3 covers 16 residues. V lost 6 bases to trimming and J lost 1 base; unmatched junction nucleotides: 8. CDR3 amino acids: CASRPQGGVNTGELFF. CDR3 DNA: TGTGCCAGTAGACCCCAGGGAGGGGTGAACACCGGGGAGCTGTTTTTT.

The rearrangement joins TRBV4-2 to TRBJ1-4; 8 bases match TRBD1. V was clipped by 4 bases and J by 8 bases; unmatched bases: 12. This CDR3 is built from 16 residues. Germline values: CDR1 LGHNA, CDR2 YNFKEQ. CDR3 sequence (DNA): TGTGCCAGCAGCCTACAGGGGGGCGGACAACGAGAAAAACTGTTTTTT. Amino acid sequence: CASSLQGGGQREKLFF.

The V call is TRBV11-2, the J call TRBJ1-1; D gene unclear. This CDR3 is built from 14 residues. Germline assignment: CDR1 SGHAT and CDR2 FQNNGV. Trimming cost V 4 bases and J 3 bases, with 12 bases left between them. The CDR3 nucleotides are TGTGCCAGCAGCTCCGTACGGGGATACACTGAAGCTTTCTTT. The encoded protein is CASSSVRGYTEAFF.

The CDR3, as DNA: TGTGCCAGCAGCCTCCTCCTAGCGGGGGCCGGGGAGCTGTTTTTT. Amino acids: CASSLLLAGAGELFF. This chain links TRBV7-3 with TRBJ2-2; 10 positions agree with TRBD2. CDR1 is SGHTA, CDR2 FQGTGA, per germline. After removal of 5 bases from V and 6 bases from J, the junction contained 6 bases not matched to a gene. The CDR3 consists of 15 residues.

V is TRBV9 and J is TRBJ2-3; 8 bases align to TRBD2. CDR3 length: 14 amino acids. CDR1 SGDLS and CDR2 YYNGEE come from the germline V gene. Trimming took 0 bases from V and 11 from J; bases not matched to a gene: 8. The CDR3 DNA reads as TGTGCCAGCAGCGTAGAAGGAACTAGCGGACGGCAGTATTTT. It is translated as CASSVEGTSGRQYF.

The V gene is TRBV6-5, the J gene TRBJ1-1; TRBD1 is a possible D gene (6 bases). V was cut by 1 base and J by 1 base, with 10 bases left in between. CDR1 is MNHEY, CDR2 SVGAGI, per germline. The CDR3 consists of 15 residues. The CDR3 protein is CASSYLGQPNTEAFF. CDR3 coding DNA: TGTGCCAGCAGTTACTTAGGACAGCCGAACACTGAAGCTTTCTTT.

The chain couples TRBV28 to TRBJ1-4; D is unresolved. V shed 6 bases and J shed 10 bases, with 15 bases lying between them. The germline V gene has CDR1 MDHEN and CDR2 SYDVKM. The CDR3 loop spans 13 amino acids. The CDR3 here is CASSTPGEVKLFF. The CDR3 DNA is TGTGCCAGCAGCACCCCGGGTGAGGTAAAACTGTTTTTT.

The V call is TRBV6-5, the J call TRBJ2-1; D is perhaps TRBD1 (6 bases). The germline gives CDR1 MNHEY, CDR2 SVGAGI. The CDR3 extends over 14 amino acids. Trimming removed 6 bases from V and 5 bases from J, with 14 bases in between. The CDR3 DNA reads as TGTGCCAGCAGCCGACTGGGACACAACAATGAGCAGTTCTTC. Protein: CASSRLGHNNEQFF.

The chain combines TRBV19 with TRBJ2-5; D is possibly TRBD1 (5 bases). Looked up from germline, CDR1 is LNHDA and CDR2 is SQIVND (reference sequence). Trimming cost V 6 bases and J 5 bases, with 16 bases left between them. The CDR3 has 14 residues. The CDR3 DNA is TGTGCCAGTAGAAGGACATTTAGGGCTGAGACCCAGTACTTC. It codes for CASRRTFRAETQYF.

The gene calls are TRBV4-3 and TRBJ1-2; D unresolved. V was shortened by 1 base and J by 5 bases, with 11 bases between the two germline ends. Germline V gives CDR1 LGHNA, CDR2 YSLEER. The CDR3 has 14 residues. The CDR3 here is CASSQATRSYGYTF. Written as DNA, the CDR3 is TGCGCCAGCAGCCAAGCCACCCGTAGTTATGGCTACACCTTC.

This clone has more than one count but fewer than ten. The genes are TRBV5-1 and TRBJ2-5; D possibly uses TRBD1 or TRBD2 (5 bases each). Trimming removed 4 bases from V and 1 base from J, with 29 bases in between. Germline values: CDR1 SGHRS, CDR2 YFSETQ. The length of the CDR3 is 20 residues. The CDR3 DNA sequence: TGCGCCAGCAGCCTTGAGCTCTGGTTCCCTAGAACGGGGACCCAAGAGACCCAGTACTTC. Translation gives CASSLELWFPRTGTQETQYF.

CDR3 loop: CASKRDDYGYTF. The CDR3 coding sequence is TGTGCCAGCAAACGGGATGACTATGGCTACACCTTC. The chain combines TRBV28 with TRBJ1-2, with unresolved D. V was trimmed by 7 bases and J by 3 bases, leaving 9 bases between them. This CDR3 is built from 12 residues. The V gene's germline CDR1 is MDHEN and CDR2 SYDVKM.

CDR3 DNA sequence: TGTGCCAGCACCCAAGGGAGGGACAGGGGGCAGAGGCTAGGAAAACTGTTTTTT. Its protein is CASTQGRDRGQRLGKLFF. V and J are TRBV21-1 and TRBJ1-4; the table calls TRBD1, which could not be checked here. TRBV21-1 is listed as a pseudogene. CDR3 length: 18 residues.

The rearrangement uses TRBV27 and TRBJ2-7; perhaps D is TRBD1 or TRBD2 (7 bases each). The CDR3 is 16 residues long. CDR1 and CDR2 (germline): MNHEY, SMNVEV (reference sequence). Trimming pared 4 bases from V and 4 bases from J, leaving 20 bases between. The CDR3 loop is CASSSSSGGAGYEQYF. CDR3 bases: TGTGCCAGCAGTTCCTCCTCAGGGGGGGCCGGGTACGAGCAGTACTTC.

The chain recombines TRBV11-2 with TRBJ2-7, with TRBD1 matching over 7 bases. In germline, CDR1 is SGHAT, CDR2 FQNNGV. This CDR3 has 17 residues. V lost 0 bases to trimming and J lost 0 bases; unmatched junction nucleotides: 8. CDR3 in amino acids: CASSLDETGYFSYEQYF. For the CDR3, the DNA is TGTGCCAGCAGCTTAGATGAGACAGGGTATTTCTCCTACGAGCAGTACTTC.

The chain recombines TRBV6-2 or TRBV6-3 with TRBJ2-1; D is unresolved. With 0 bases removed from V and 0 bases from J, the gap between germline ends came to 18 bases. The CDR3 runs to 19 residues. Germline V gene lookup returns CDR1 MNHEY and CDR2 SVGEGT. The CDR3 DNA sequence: TGTGCCAGCAGTTACTCGATTCTTCAGGCTTACAGCTCCTACAATGAGCAGTTCTTC. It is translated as CASSYSILQAYSSYNEQFF.